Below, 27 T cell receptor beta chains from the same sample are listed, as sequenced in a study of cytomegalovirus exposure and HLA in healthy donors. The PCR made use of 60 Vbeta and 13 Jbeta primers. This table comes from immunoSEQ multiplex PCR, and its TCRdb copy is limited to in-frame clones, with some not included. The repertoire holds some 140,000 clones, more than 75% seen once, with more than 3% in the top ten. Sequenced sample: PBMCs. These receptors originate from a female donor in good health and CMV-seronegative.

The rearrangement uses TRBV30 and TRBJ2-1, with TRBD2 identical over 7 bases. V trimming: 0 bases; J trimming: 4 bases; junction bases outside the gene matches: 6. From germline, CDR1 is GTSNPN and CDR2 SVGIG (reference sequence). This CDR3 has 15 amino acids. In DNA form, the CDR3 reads TGTGCCTGGAGTGTAAGGCGGGAGCGGTACAATGAGCAGTTCTTC. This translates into CAWSVRRERYNEQFF.

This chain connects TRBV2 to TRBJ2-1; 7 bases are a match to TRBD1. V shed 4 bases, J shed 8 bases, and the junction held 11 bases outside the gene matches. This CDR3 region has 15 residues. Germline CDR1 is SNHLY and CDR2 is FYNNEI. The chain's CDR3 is CASSGGIQGRYEQFF. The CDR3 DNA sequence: TGTGCCAGCAGTGGAGGAATACAGGGGAGATATGAGCAGTTCTTC. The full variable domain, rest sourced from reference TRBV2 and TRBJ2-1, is EPEVTQTPSHQVTQMGQEVILRCVPISNHLYFYWYRQILGQKVEFLVSFYNNEISEKSEIFDDQFSVERPDGSNFTLKIRSTKLEDSAMYFCASSGGIQGRYEQFFGPGTRLTVL.

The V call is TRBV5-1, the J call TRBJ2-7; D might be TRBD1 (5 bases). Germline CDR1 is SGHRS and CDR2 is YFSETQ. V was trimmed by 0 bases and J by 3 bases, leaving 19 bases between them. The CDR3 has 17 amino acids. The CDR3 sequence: CASSLGGYAAGGYEQYF. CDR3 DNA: TGCGCCAGCAGCTTGGGGGGCTATGCGGCTGGTGGCTACGAGCAGTACTTC.

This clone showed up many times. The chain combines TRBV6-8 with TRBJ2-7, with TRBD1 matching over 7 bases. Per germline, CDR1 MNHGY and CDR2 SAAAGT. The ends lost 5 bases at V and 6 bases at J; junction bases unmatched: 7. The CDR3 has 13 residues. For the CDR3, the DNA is TGTGCCAGCAGTAAGGTAGGGGGCTTCGAGCAGTACTTC. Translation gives CASSKVGGFEQYF.

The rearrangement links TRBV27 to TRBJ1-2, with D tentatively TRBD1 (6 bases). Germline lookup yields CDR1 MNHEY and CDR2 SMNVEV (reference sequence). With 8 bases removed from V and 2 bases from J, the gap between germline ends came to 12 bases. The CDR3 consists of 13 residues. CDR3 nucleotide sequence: TGTGCCAGCCCTCTGGACAGAAACTATGGCTACACCTTC. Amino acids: CASPLDRNYGYTF.

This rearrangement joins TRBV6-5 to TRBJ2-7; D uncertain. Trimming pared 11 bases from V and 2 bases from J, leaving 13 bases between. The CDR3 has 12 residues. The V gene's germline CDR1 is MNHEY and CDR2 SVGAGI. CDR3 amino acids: CAAFDIPYEQYF. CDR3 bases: TGTGCCGCTTTCGACATACCCTACGAGCAGTACTTC.

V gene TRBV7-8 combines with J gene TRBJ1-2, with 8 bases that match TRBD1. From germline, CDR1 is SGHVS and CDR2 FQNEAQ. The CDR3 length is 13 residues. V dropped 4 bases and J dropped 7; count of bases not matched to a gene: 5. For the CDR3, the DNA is TGTGCCAGCAGCTCGGTCAGGGGGCTTGGCTACACCTTC. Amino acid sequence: CASSSVRGLGYTF.

The CDR3: CASSLPPGSGMVTQYF. The CDR3 bases are TGTGCCAGCAGCTTACCCCCGGGCTCGGGGATGGTGACCCAGTACTTC. This chain connects TRBV13 to TRBJ2-5; D might be TRBD2 (5 bases). This CDR3 is built from 16 residues. Trimming removed 2 bases from V and 7 bases from J, with 20 bases in between. Germline CDR1 reads PRHDT; CDR2 reads FYEKMQ (reference sequence).

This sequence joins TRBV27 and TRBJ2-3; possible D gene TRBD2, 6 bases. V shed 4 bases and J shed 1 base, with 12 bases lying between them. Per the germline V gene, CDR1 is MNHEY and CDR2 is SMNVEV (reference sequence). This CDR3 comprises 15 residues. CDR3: CASSWGERGTDTQYF. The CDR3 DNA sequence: TGTGCCAGCAGTTGGGGGGAGAGGGGCACAGATACGCAGTATTTT.

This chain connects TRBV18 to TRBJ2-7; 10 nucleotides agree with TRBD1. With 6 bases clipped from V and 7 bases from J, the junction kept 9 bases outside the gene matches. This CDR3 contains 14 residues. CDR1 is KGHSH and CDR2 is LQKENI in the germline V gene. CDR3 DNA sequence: TGTGCCAGCTCTCCCGGGACAGGGGTAAAGGAGCAGTACTTC. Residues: CASSPGTGVKEQYF.

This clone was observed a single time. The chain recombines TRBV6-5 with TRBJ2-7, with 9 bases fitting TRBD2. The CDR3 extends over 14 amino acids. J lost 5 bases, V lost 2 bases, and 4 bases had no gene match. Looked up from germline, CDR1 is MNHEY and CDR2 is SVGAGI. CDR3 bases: TGTGCCAGCAGTTACCGCGGGAGGGTCCACGAGCAGTACTTC. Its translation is CASSYRGRVHEQYF.

This chain's CDR3 is CASSAAGGPTDTQYF. The CDR3 DNA is TGCGCCAGCAGTGCAGCGGGAGGGCCCACAGATACGCAGTATTTT. The chain links TRBV10-1 to TRBJ2-3; TRBD2 matches at 10 bases. V was clipped by 4 bases and J by 2 bases; unmatched bases: 3. CDR3 length: 15 residues. The germline CDR1 and CDR2 sequences are WNHNN and SYGVQD (reference sequence).

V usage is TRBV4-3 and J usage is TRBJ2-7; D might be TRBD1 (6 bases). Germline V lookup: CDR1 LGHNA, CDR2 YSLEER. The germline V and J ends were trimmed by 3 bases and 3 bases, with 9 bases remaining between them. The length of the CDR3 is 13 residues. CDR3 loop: CASSHDRSYEQYF. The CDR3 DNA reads TGCGCCAGCAGCCATGACAGGAGCTACGAGCAGTACTTC.

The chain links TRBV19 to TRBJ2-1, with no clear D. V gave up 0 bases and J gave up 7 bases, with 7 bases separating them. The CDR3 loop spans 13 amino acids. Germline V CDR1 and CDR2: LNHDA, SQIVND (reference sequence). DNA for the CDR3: TGTGCCAGTAGTATAGAACAGTGGAATGAGCAGTTCTTC. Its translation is CASSIEQWNEQFF.

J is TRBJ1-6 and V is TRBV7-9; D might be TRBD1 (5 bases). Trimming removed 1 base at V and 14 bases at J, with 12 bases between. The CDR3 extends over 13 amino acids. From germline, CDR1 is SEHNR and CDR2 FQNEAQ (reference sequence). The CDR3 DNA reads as TGTGCCAGCAGCTTAGGGCCGGGGGAGACCCTCCACTTT. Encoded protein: CASSLGPGETLHF.

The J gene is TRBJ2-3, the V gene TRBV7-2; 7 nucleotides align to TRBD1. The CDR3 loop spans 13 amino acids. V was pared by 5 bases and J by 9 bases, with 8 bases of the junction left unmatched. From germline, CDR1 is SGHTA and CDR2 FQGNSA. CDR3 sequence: CASSTRQGSTQYF. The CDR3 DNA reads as TGTGCCAGCAGCACCCGACAGGGTAGCACGCAGTATTTT.

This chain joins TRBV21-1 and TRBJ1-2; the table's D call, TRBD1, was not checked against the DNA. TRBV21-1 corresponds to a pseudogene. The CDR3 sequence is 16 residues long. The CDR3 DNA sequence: TGTGCCAGCAGCAAAGCGAGACGACAGGGGGCGGGCGGCTACACCTTC. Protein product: CASSKARRQGAGGYTF.

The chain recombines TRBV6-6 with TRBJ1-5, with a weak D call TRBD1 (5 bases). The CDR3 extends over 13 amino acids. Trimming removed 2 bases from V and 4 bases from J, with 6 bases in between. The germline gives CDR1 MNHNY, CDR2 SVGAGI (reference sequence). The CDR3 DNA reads TGTGCCAGCAGTTACCAGGGTAATCAGCCCCAGCATTTT. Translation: CASSYQGNQPQHF.

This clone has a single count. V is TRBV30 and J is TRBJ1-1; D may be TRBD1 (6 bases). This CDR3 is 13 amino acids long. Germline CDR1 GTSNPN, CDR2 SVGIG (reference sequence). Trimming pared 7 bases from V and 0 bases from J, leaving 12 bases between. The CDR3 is CASRGAMNTEAFF. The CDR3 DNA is TGTGCCTCCCGGGGGGCGATGAACACTGAAGCTTTCTTT.

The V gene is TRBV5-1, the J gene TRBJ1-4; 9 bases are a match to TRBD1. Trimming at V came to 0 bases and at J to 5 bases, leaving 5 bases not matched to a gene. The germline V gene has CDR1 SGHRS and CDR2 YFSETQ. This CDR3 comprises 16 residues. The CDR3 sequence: CASSLATGQGNEKLFF. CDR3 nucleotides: TGCGCCAGCAGCTTGGCCACAGGACAGGGGAATGAAAAACTGTTTTTT.

The CDR3 sequence: CASSPGQGYSGDTEAFF. CDR3 nucleotides: TGTGCCAGCAGCCCCGGACAAGGCTATTCTGGGGACACTGAAGCTTTCTTT. The chain couples TRBV5-4 to TRBJ1-1; perhaps TRBD1 as D (5 bases). Trimming removed 4 bases from V and 3 bases from J, with 22 bases in between. The CDR3 contains 17 residues. The germline V gene has CDR1 SGHNT and CDR2 YYREEE (reference sequence).

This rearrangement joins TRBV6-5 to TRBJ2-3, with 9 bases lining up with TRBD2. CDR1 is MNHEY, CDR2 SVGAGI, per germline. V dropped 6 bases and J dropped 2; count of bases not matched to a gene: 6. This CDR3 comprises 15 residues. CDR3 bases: TGTGCCAGCAGCACCCTAGCGGGGTACACAGATACGCAGTATTTT. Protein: CASSTLAGYTDTQYF.

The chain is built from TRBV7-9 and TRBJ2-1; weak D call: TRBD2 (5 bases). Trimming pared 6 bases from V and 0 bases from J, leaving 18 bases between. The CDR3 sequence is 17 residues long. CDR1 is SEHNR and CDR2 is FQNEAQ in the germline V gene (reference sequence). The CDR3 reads CASRLGSGISSYNEQFF. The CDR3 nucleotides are TGTGCCAGCAGATTGGGGTCGGGGATAAGCTCCTACAATGAGCAGTTCTTC.

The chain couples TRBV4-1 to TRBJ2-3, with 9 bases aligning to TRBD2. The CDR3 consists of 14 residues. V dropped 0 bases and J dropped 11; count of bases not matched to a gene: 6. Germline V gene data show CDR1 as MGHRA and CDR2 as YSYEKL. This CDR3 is CASSQDRELAGQYF. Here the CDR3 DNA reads TGCGCCAGCAGCCAAGATAGGGAACTAGCGGGGCAGTATTTT.

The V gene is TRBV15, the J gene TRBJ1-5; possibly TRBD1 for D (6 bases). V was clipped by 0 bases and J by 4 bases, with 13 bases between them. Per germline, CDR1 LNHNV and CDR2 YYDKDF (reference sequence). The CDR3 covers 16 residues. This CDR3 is CATSRDLGQRNQPQHF. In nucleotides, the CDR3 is TGTGCCACCAGCAGAGATTTGGGACAAAGAAATCAGCCCCAGCATTTT.

In nucleotides, the CDR3 is TGTGCCAGCAGCTTGAGAGGCTATGGCTACACCTTC. Protein: CASSLRGYGYTF. The V call is TRBV5-6, the J call TRBJ1-2; no clear D. In germline, CDR1 is SGHDT, CDR2 YYEEEE. This CDR3 contains 12 residues. The V gene lost 1 base and the J gene lost 4 bases, with 5 bases spanning the gap.

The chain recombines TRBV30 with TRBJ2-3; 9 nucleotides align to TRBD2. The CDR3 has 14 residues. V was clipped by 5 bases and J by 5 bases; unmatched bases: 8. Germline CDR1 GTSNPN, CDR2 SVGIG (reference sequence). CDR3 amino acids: CAWGAGGRGDTQYF. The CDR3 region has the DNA TGTGCCTGGGGTGCGGGGGGGAGAGGAGATACGCAGTATTTT.